The entry below gives a single T cell receptor beta chain sequence along with its context. The sample comes from a study of control samples from healthy donors and cancer patients. Some clones are missing from TCRdb's copy, which holds only in-frame ones; the method was immunoSEQ multiplex PCR. This repertoire comprises approximately 190,000 clones; its ten largest clones make up roughly 2%. The source is a woman under 40 in good health. The sample taken for sequencing was blood.

CDR3 sequence: CASSYAGNSPLHF. CDR3 DNA sequence: TGTGCCAGCAGTTACGCAGGGAATTCACCCCTCCACTTT. This chain joins TRBV6-6 and TRBJ1-6; perhaps TRBD1 as D (5 bases). CDR1 and CDR2 from the germline V gene are MNHNY and SVGAGI (reference sequence). The CDR3 length is 13 residues. Trimming pared 2 bases from V and 7 bases from J, leaving 6 bases between.